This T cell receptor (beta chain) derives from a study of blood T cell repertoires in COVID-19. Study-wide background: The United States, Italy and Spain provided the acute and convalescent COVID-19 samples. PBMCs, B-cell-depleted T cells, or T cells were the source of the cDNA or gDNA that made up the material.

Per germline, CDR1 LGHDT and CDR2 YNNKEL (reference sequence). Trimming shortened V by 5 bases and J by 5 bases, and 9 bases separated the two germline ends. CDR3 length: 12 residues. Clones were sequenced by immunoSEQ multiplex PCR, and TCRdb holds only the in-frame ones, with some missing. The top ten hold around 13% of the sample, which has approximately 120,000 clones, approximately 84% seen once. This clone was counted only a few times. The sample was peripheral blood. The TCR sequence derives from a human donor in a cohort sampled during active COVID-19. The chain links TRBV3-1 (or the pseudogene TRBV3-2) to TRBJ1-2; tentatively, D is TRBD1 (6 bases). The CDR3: CASSTGHYGYTF. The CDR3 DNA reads TGTGCCAGCAGCACGGGACATTATGGCTACACCTTC.